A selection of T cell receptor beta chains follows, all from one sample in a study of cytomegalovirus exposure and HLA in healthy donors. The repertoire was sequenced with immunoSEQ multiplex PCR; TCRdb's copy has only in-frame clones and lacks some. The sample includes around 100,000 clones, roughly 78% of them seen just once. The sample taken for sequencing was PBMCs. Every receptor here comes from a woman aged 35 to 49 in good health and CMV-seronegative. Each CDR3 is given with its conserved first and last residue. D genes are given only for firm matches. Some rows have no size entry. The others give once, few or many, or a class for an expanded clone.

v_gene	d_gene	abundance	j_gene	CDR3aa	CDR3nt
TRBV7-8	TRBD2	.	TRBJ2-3	CASSPGTSGRARSDTQYF	TGTGCCAGCAGCCCCGGGACTAGCGGGAGGGCCCGGTCAGATACGCAGTATTTT
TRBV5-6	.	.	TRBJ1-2	CASSLPGNYGYTF	TGTGCCAGCAGCTTGCCAGGAAACTATGGCTACACCTTC
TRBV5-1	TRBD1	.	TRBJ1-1	CASSVGQGGIVAEAFF	TGCGCCAGCAGCGTCGGACAGGGAGGAATTGTAGCTGAAGCTTTCTTT
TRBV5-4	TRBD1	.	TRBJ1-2	CASSRDARGDGYTF	TGTGCCAGCAGCCGTGACGCCAGGGGGGACGGCTACACCTTC
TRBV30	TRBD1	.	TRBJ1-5	CAWGGGAGQPQHF	TGTGCCTGGGGAGGGGGCGCGGGTCAGCCCCAGCATTTT
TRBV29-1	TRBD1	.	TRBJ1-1	CSVGQGILNTEAFF	TGCAGCGTCGGACAGGGAATCTTGAACACTGAAGCTTTCTTT
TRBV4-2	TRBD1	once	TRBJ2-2	CASSQEKDRGLDTGELFF	TGTGCCAGCAGCCAAGAGAAGGACAGGGGGCTGGACACCGGGGAGCTGTTTTTT
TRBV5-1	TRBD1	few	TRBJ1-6	CASSSSDRDSPLHF	TGCGCCAGCAGCTCCTCCGACAGGGACTCACCCCTCCACTTT
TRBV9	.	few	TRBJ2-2	CASSVYGINTGELFF	TGTGCCAGCAGCGTCTACGGGATAAACACCGGGGAGCTGTTTTTT
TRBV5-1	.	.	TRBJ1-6	CASSLIQGNDSPLHF	TGCGCCAGCAGCCTAATACAGGGCAATGACTCACCCCTCCACTTT
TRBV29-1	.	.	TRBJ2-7	CSVAVTGGGYEQYF	TGCAGCGTCGCCGTTACAGGGGGGGGTTACGAGCAGTACTTC
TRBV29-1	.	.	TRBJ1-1	CSAVQEGNTEAFF	TGCAGCGCAGTCCAGGAGGGGAACACTGAAGCTTTCTTT
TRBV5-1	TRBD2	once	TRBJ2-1	CASSSGRTSGRGGSEQFF	TGCGCCAGCAGCTCGGGCAGAACAAGCGGGAGAGGAGGAAGTGAGCAGTTCTTC
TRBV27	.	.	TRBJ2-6	CASSFGVGVGANVLTF	TGTGCCAGCAGTTTCGGGGTCGGGGTTGGGGCCAACGTCCTGACTTTC
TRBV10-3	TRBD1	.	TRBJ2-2	CAIRTNTGGLDTGELFF	TGTGCCATCAGGACAAATACAGGGGGCTTGGACACCGGGGAGCTGTTTTTT
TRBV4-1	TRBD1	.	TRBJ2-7	CASSQGTGFWNEQYF	TGCGCCAGCAGCCAAGGGACAGGGTTTTGGAACGAGCAGTACTTC
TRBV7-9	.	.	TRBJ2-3	CASSLFSSDTQYF	TGTGCCAGCAGCCTATTTTCTTCGGATACGCAGTATTTT
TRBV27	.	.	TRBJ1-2	CASRLLRSEGYGYTF	TGTGCCAGCAGACTCCTCCGTAGCGAGGGCTATGGCTACACCTTC
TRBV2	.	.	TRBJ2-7	CASSERGLEQYF	TGTGCCAGCAGTGAACGAGGGCTGGAGCAGTACTTC
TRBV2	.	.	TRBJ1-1	CASSEGGTEAFF	TGTGCCAGCAGTGAAGGCGGCACTGAAGCTTTCTTT
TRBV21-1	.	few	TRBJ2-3	CASSKFSSDTQYF	TGTGCCAGCAGCAAATTTAGCTCAGATACGCAGTATTTT
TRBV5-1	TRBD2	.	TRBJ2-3	CASSLEASGEDTQYF	TGCGCCAGCAGCTTGGAGGCTAGCGGGGAGGATACGCAGTATTTT
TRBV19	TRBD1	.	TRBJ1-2	CASWDDRGPNFYGYTF	TGTGCCAGTTGGGACGACAGGGGCCCCAACTTCTATGGCTACACCTTC
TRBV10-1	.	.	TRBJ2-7	CASSGLLAVPTGEQYF	TGCGCCAGCAGTGGCCTATTAGCGGTCCCCACGGGGGAGCAGTACTTC
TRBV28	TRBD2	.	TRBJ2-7	CASSRGGDYYEQYF	TGTGCCAGCAGCCGCGGGGGGGATTATTACGAGCAGTACTTC
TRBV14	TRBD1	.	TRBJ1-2	CASSLQGFSYGYTF	TGTGCCAGCAGCCTACAGGGGTTCTCCTATGGCTACACCTTC
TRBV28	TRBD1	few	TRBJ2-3	CASSLGTGGLDTQYF	TGTGCCAGCAGTTTGGGGACAGGGGGCTTGGATACGCAGTATTTT
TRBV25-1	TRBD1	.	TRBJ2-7	CASSELKQGAFEQYF	TGTGCCAGCAGTGAACTTAAACAGGGGGCCTTCGAGCAGTACTTC
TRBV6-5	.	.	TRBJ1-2	CASRETVLYGYTF	TGTGCCAGCAGGGAGACAGTTCTCTATGGCTACACCTTC
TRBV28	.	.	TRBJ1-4	CASSPFVGERGEKLFF	TGTGCCAGCAGTCCCTTCGTCGGGGAGCGGGGGGAAAAACTGTTTTTT
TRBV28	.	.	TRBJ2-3	CASRGAGNTQYF	TGTGCCAGCAGGGGGGCCGGGAATACGCAGTATTTT
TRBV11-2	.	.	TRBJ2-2	CASSPWGEGSIAGELFF	TGTGCCAGCAGCCCCTGGGGGGAAGGCTCGATCGCGGGGGAGCTGTTTTTT
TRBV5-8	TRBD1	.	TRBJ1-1	CASRRTGMNTEAFF	TGTGCCAGCAGGAGGACAGGGATGAACACTGAAGCTTTCTTT
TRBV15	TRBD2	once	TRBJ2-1	CATSRLAGDDNEQFF	TGTGCCACCAGCAGATTAGCGGGAGACGACAATGAGCAGTTCTTC
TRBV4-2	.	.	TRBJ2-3	CASSQVVLITTEYTDTQYF	TGTGCCAGCAGCCAAGTAGTACTAATCACGACAGAATACACAGATACGCAGTATTTT
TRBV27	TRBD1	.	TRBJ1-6	CASSRDSNNSPLHF	TGTGCCAGCAGTCGGGACAGCAACAATTCACCCCTCCACTTT
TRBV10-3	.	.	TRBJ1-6	CAISGDGRNSPLHF	TGTGCCATCAGTGGGGACGGGAGGAATTCACCCCTCCACTTT
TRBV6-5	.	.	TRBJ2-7	CASSYSGEQYF	TGTGCCAGCAGTTACTCCGGCGAGCAGTACTTC